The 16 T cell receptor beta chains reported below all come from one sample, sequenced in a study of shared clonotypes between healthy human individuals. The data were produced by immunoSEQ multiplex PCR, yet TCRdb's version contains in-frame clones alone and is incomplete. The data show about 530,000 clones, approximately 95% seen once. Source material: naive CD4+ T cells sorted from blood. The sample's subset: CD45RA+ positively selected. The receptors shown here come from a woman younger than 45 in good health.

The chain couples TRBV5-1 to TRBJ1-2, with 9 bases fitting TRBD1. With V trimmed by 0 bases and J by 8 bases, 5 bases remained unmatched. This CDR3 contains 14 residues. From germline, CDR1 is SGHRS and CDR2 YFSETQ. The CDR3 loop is CASSLGTGVWGYTF. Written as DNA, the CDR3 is TGCGCCAGCAGCTTGGGGACAGGGGTCTGGGGCTACACCTTC.

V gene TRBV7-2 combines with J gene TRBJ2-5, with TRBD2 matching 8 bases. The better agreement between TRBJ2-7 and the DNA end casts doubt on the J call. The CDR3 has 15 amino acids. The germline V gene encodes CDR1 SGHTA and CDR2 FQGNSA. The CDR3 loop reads CASSITGTRPYEQYF. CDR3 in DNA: TGTGCCAGCAGCATCACCGGGACTAGACCTTACGAGCAGTACTTC.

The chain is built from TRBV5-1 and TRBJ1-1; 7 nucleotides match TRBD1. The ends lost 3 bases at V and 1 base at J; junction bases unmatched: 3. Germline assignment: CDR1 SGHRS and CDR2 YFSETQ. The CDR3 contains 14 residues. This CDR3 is CASSWGTANTEAFF. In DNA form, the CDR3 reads TGCGCCAGCAGCTGGGGGACAGCGAACACTGAAGCTTTCTTT.

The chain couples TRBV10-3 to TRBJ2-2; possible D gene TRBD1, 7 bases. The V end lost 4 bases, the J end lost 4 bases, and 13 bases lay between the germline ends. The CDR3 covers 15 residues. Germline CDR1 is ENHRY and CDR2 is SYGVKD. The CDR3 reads CAISGGGGSTGELFF. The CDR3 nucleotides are TGTGCCATCAGTGGCGGAGGGGGCAGCACCGGGGAGCTGTTTTTT.

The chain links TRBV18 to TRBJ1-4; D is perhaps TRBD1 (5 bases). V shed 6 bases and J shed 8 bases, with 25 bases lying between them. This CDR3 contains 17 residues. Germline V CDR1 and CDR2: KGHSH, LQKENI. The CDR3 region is CASSPSRIRGGQEKLFF. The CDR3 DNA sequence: TGTGCCAGCTCGCCCAGCAGAATACGGGGCGGTCAGGAAAAACTGTTTTTT.

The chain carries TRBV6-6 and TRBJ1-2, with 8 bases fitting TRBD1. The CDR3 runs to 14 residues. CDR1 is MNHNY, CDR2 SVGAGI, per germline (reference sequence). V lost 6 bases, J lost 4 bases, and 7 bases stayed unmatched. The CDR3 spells CASRTGQAAYGYTF. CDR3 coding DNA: TGTGCCAGCAGGACGGGACAGGCGGCCTATGGCTACACCTTC.

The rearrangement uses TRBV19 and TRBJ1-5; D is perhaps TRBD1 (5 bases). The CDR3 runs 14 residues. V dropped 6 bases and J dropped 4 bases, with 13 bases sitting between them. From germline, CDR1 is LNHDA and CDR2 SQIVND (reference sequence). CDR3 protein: CASRYGGGNQPQHF. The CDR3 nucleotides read TGTGCCAGTAGGTATGGCGGGGGAAATCAGCCCCAGCATTTT.

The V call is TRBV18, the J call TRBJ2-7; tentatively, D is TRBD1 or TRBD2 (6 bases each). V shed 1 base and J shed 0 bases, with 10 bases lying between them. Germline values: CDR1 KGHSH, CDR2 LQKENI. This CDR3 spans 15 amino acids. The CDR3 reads CASSPQGGGSYEQYF. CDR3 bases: TGTGCCAGCTCACCACAAGGAGGGGGCTCCTACGAGCAGTACTTC. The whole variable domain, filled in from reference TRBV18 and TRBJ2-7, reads NAGVMQNPRHLVRRRGQEARLRCSPMKGHSHVYWYRQLPEEGLKFMVYLQKENIIDESGMPKERFSAEFPKEGPSILRIQQVVRGDSAAYFCASSPQGGGSYEQYFGPGTRLTVT.

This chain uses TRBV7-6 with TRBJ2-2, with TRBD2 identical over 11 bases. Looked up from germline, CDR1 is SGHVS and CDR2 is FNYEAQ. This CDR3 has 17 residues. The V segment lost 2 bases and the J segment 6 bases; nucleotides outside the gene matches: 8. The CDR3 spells CASSLTSGGSRPGELFF. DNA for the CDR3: TGTGCCAGCAGCTTAACTAGCGGGGGTTCGAGGCCCGGGGAGCTGTTTTTT.

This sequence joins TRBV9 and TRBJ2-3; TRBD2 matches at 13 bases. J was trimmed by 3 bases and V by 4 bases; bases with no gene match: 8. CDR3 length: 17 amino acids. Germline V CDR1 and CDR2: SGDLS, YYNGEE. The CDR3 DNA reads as TGTGCCAGCAGCCCTCGGACTAGCGGGAGTTGGACAGATACGCAGTATTTT. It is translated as CASSPRTSGSWTDTQYF. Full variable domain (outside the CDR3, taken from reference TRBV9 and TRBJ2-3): DSGVTQTPKHLITATGQRVTLRCSPRSGDLSVYWYQQSLDQGLQFLIQYYNGEERAKGNILERFSAQQFPDLHSELNLSSLELGDSALYFCASSPRTSGSWTDTQYFGPGTRLTVL.

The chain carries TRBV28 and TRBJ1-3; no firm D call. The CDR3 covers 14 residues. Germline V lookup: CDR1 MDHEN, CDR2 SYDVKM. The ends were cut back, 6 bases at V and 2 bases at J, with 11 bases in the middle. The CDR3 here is CASSPRSAGNTIYF. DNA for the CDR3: TGTGCCAGCAGCCCGAGATCTGCTGGAAACACCATATATTTT.

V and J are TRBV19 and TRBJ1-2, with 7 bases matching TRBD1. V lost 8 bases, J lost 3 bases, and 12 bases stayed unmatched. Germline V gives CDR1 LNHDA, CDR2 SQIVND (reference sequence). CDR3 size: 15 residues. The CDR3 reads CASSRRGRGDYGYTF. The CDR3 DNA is TGTGCCAGTTCACGTCGGGGCAGGGGGGACTATGGCTACACCTTC.

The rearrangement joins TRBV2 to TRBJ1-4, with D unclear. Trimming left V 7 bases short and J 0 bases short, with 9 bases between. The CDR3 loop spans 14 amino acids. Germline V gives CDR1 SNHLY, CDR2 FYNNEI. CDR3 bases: TGTGCCAGCAAGCAGGATGCAACTAATGAAAAACTGTTTTTT. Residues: CASKQDATNEKLFF.

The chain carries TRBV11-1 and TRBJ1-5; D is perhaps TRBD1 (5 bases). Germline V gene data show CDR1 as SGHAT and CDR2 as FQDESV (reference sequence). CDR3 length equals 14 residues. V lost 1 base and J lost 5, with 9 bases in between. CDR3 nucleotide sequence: TGTGCCAGCAGCTTAGTTGGGGCGGATCAGCCCCAGCATTTT. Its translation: CASSLVGADQPQHF.

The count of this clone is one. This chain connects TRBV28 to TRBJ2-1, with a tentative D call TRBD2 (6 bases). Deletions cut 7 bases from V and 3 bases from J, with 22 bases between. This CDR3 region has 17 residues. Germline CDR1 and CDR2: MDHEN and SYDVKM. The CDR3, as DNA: TGTGCCAGCACCGCCCGATTGGAGGGACTCTACTACAATGAGCAGTTCTTC. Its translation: CASTARLEGLYYNEQFF.

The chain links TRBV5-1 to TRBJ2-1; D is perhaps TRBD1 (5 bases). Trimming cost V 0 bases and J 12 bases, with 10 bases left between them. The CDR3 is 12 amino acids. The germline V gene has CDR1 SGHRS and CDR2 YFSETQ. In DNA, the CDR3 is TGCGCCAGCAGCTTGGGACAGTCCCCGCAGTTCTTC. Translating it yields CASSLGQSPQFF.